Shown below are 13 T cell receptor beta chains from a single sample sequenced in a study of STAT3 mutations in large granular lymphocyte leukemia. Study-wide results and limits: At least one immunodominant TCR beta clonotype appeared in every T-cell large granular lymphocyte leukemia patient.

For these TCRs, the target antigens are not known. Profiled with immunoSEQ multiplex PCR; TCRdb holds only in-frame clones, not every one. The data show about 4,000 clones, more than 75% seen once. Material for sequencing was peripheral blood mononuclear cells. The receptors were sampled from a boy aged 5-17 years with T-cell large granular lymphocyte leukemia. Some clones in this sample may be carry-over from other donors' samples.

The V gene is TRBV5-4, the J gene TRBJ1-2; 8 bases agree with TRBD1. After removal of 0 bases from V and 4 bases from J, the junction contained 5 bases not matched to a gene. The CDR3 runs to 15 residues. CDR1 is SGHNT and CDR2 is YYREEE in the germline V gene (reference sequence). DNA for the CDR3: TGTGCCAGCAGCTTGGTGGACAGGGATTTCTATGGCTACACCTTC. It codes for CASSLVDRDFYGYTF.

The chain has TRBV29-1 and TRBJ1-4, with D possibly matching TRBD1 (6 bases). The V gene's germline CDR1 is SQVTM and CDR2 ANQGSEA. The CDR3 has 11 residues. V lost 3 bases and J lost 13, with 12 bases in between. CDR3 residues: CSVEVGGGLFF. Written as DNA, the CDR3 is TGCAGCGTTGAGGTCGGGGGCGGACTGTTTTTT.

The CDR3 bases are TGTGCCAGCAGCTTGGGGGGAACGAGGCAGTACTTC. The encoded protein is CASSLGGTRQYF. This chain uses TRBV5-6 with TRBJ2-7; D gene unclear. Germline V gene lookup returns CDR1 SGHDT and CDR2 YYEEEE. The CDR3 has 12 residues. Trimming took off 0 bases at V and 9 bases at J, with 10 bases between the two ends.

The V call is TRBV4-2, the J call TRBJ1-5; TRBD1 aligns across 7 bases. The CDR3 is made up of 14 amino acids. From germline, CDR1 is LGHNA and CDR2 YNFKEQ. After removal of 4 bases from V and 4 bases from J, the junction contained 4 bases not matched to a gene. For the CDR3, the DNA is TGTGCCAGCAGCCCGACAGGGAGGAATCAGCCCCAGCATTTT. Amino acids: CASSPTGRNQPQHF.

The rearrangement joins TRBV7-9 to TRBJ2-3; D tentatively reads TRBD1 or TRBD2 (5 bases each). Trimming cost V 5 bases and J 2 bases, with 20 bases left between them. Germline loops: CDR1 SEHNR, CDR2 FQNEAQ (reference sequence). The CDR3 runs to 17 residues. The CDR3 nucleotides are TGTGCCAGCAGCCCTCAGAGAGGGGACCACTACACAGATACGCAGTATTTT. It yields the protein CASSPQRGDHYTDTQYF.

The chain links TRBV7-9 to TRBJ2-5; 11 bases line up with TRBD2. Germline CDR1 reads SEHNR; CDR2 reads FQNEAQ (reference sequence). This CDR3 region has 16 residues. The junction had 4 bases not matched to a gene; V was cut back by 1 base and J by 3 bases. The CDR3 region has the DNA TGTGCCAGCAGCTTAGTGGGGACTAGCGGAAAAGAGACCCAGTACTTC. It translates to CASSLVGTSGKETQYF.

There are a few counts of this clone. This chain links TRBV18 with TRBJ1-1, with D hard to call. Trimming cost V 4 bases and J 8 bases, with 8 bases left between them. The CDR3 is 11 residues long. Germline CDR1 KGHSH, CDR2 LQKENI. CDR3 sequence reads: CASSRGVEAFF. CDR3 coding DNA: TGTGCCAGCTCACGCGGGGTGGAAGCTTTCTTT.

This clone showed up just once. This chain joins TRBV5-3 and TRBJ2-7, with a possible D match to TRBD1 (5 bases). TRBV5-3 qualifies as an ORF whose function is uncertain. V was trimmed by 0 bases and J by 1 base, leaving 20 bases between them. The CDR3 loop spans 18 amino acids. CDR3 coding DNA: TGTGCCAGAAGCTTGGATTTCTATGCAAGGGGCACTTCCTACGAGCAGTACTTC. It encodes CARSLDFYARGTSYEQYF.

The chain links TRBV7-9 to TRBJ1-4, with 10 bases fitting TRBD1. Germline V gene data show CDR1 as SEHNR and CDR2 as FQNEAQ (reference sequence). V dropped 8 bases and J dropped 0; count of bases not matched to a gene: 12. This CDR3 has 18 amino acids. In DNA, the CDR3 is TGTGCCAGCTCGGGGACAGGGGCCAAAATTGCAACTAATGAAAAACTGTTTTTT. Its translation is CASSGTGAKIATNEKLFF.

This clone was counted only a few times. The J gene is TRBJ2-7, the V gene TRBV5-1, with D hard to call. CDR3 length: 12 amino acids. Deletions cut 4 bases from V and 6 bases from J, with 11 bases between. Germline loops: CDR1 SGHRS, CDR2 YFSETQ. The CDR3 spells CASSTEVGEQYF. In nucleotides, the CDR3 is TGCGCCAGCAGCACCGAGGTGGGCGAGCAGTACTTC.

V gene TRBV13 combines with J gene TRBJ1-6; D gene uncertain. V was clipped by 3 bases and J by 9 bases, with 15 bases between them. The CDR3 totals 15 residues. Germline-derived CDR1 and CDR2 are PRHDT and FYEKMQ (reference sequence). This CDR3 is CASSFRRAIGSPLHF. Here the CDR3 DNA reads TGTGCCAGCAGCTTTAGGCGGGCTATAGGTTCACCCCTCCACTTT.

This chain connects TRBV15 to TRBJ1-5; D is unclear. From germline, CDR1 is LNHNV and CDR2 YYDKDF (reference sequence). The CDR3 is 13 amino acids. The V end was cut by 8 bases, the J end by 3 bases, with 11 bases between. CDR3 loop: CATGDSYNQPQHF. CDR3 in DNA: TGTGCCACCGGTGACTCCTACAATCAGCCCCAGCATTTT.

The chain has TRBV5-4 and TRBJ2-7, with TRBD1 matching over 7 bases. Germline loops: CDR1 SGHNT, CDR2 YYREEE (reference sequence). The CDR3 runs 12 residues. Losses at the gene ends were 2 bases for V and 7 bases for J; bases not matched to a gene: 3. Here the CDR3 DNA reads TGTGCCAGCAGCTTTACAGGGGAGGAGCAGTACTTC. Translating it yields CASSFTGEEQYF.